This note documents a single T cell receptor beta chain sequence. Antigen specificity is unknown. This sample stems from a study of CD8 T cells in ankylosing spondylitis. Study-level findings and limits: Earlier reports found some motif variants in synovial fluid and blood in reactive arthritis. Reports say disease-linked clones showed up significantly more in matched ankylosing spondylitis synovial fluid. Peripheral blood held disease-linked clones only at relatively low frequency, and these were CD8+. The study identified a TCR beta motif of about eight highly homologous variants that appeared characteristic of ankylosing spondylitis blood.

Researchers built TCR beta libraries using quantitative 5'-RACE with molecular barcodes. TCRdb re-called the 5' RACE reads with MiXCR, one entry per CDR3 protein. The table shows 100,000 to 150,000 distinct CDR3 sequences, with roughly 17% occurring only once. The sample was blood, either unsorted or a sorted T cell fraction (not recorded which). This clonotype was obtained from a male donor with ankylosing spondylitis.

Written as DNA, the CDR3 is TGCAGTGCTAGTGGTGCAGGAGCGCAAGGCTACAATGAGCAGTTCTTC. This gives the protein CSASGAGAQGYNEQFF. The rearrangement joins TRBV20-1 to TRBJ2-1; no definite D call. The CDR3 has 16 amino acids. Trimming took off 3 bases at V and 3 bases at J, with 18 bases between the two ends. Germline-derived CDR1 and CDR2 are DFQATT and SNEGSKA (reference sequence).